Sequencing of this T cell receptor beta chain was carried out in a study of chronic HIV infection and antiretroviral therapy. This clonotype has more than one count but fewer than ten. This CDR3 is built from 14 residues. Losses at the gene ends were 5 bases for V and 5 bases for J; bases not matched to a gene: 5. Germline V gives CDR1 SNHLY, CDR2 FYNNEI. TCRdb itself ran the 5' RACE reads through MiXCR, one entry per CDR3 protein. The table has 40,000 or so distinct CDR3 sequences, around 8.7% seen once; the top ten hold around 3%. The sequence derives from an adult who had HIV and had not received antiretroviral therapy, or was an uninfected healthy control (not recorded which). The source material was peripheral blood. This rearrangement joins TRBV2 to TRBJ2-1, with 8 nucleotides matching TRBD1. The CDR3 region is CASSWTGSNNEQFF. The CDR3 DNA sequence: TGTGCCAGCAGTTGGACAGGGAGCAACAATGAGCAGTTCTTC.